One sample yielded the 20 T cell receptor beta chains listed below, sequenced in a study of T cell clonality in common variable immunodeficiency. The data were produced by immunoSEQ multiplex PCR, yet TCRdb's version contains in-frame clones alone and is incomplete. The profile covers 50,000 to 55,000 clones, none occurring a single time. Material for sequencing was peripheral blood mononuclear cells. Receptors were obtained from a person aged 18 to 69 in good health.

This clone was recorded many times. The CDR3 extends 3 residues past the end of the read, so its final part is completed from the germline J gene. The chain recombines TRBV2 with TRBJ2-3, with 11 bases identical to TRBD2. The CDR3 loop spans 18 amino acids. Per germline, CDR1 SNHLY and CDR2 FYNNEI. The V segment lost 3 bases and the J segment 5 bases; nucleotides outside the gene matches: 13. CDR3 loop: CASSDDIAGGPSQDTQYF. CDR3 DNA (partial): TGTGCCAGCAGTGACGACATAGCGGGAGGGCCGTCACAAGATACG.

Points on this clone: The CDR3 extends 3 residues past the end of the read, so its final part is completed from the germline J gene. This chain uses TRBV7-6 with TRBJ1-5; D might be TRBD1 (5 bases). Trimming took 0 bases from V and 0 from J, leaving 6 bases between them. Germline V gene sequence: CDR1 SGHVS, CDR2 FNYEAQ. The CDR3 contains 15 residues. The sequenced part of the CDR3 DNA is TGTGCCAGCAGCTTAGCGGGGGGTAGCAATCAGCCC. It translates to CASSLAGGSNQP. The full CDR3 is CASSLAGGSNQPQHF.

This clone showed up just a few times. The sequence runs out 3 residues before the end of the CDR3; the remainder is reconstructed from the germline J gene. This rearrangement joins TRBV19 to TRBJ2-2; 8 positions agree with TRBD1. The CDR3 totals 13 residues. Per the germline V gene, CDR1 is LNHDA and CDR2 is SQIVND (reference sequence). The part of the CDR3 DNA that was read is TGTGCCAGTAAAGAGACAGGGGTAGAAAAG. Protein: CASKETGVEK. The whole CDR3 protein reads CASKETGVEKLFF.

In this sample, this clone turned up many times. The covered CDR3 bases are TGTGCCAGCAGCTACACCGGGACTAGCGGGAGTGGCACCTACGAG. Protein sequence: CASSYTGTSGSGTYE. The entire CDR3 protein is CASSYTGTSGSGTYEQYF. This chain links TRBV7-3 with TRBJ2-7; 14 positions match TRBD2. The CDR3 is cut off 3 residues early in the read; its end comes from the germline J gene. This CDR3 is 18 amino acids long. V lost 4 bases to trimming and J lost 2 bases; unmatched junction nucleotides: 10. CDR1 is SGHTA and CDR2 is FQGTGA in the germline V gene.

This clone was recorded many times. The CDR3 end falls 3 residues outside the read, so it is completed with the germline J gene. V usage is TRBV20-1 and J usage is TRBJ2-3; tentative D call: TRBD2 (5 bases). This CDR3 has 17 residues. V dropped 1 base and J dropped 0 bases, with 17 bases sitting between them. CDR1 DFQATT and CDR2 SNEGSKA come from the germline V gene (reference sequence). The CDR3 region is CSARAPRERPSTDTQYF. The CDR3 bases that were read are TGCAGTGCTAGAGCCCCCCGTGAGCGGCCAAGCACAGATACG.

This clone was recorded at least ten times. The read terminates 3 residues ahead of where the CDR3 ends, so the germline J gene completes it. This chain links TRBV5-4 with TRBJ1-1; tentatively, D is TRBD1 (6 bases). CDR1 and CDR2 from the germline V gene are SGHNT and YYREEE (reference sequence). This CDR3 has 13 residues. V was pared by 5 bases and J by 2 bases, with 10 bases between. The CDR3 DNA, read in part, is TGTGCCAGCAGGGCGGGACATAACACTGAA. Protein product: CASRAGHNTE. The complete CDR3 reads CASRAGHNTEAFF.

This clone has ten or more counts. The read ends 3 residues shy of where the CDR3 ends; the end is completed using the germline J gene. This chain connects TRBV27 to TRBJ2-3; the match to TRBD1 covers 9 bases. V shed 6 bases and J 1 base; nucleotides not matched to a gene: 5. CDR3 length: 15 amino acids. Looked up from germline, CDR1 is MNHEY and CDR2 is SMNVEV (reference sequence). The sequenced part of the CDR3 DNA is TGTGCCAGCAGCGACAGGGGGAAGGGCACAGATACG. Amino acids: CASSDRGKGTDT. The full-length CDR3 reads as CASSDRGKGTDTQYF.

Notes on this clone: The observed sequence ends 3 residues before the CDR3 terminus, with the missing tail filled in from the germline J gene. The V gene is TRBV20-1, the J gene TRBJ1-2, with a possible D match to TRBD1 (5 bases). Per germline, CDR1 DFQATT and CDR2 SNEGSKA (reference sequence). This CDR3 comprises 15 residues. The CDR3 protein is CSAPLAGVSYNEYTF. The sequenced part of the CDR3 DNA is TGCAGTGCCCCTCTAGCGGGGGTTTCCTACAATGAG.

This clone showed up many times. Read sequence stops 3 residues before the CDR3 end, and the germline J gene provides the missing end. The chain joins TRBV29-1 to TRBJ2-7; TRBD1 aligns across 8 bases. Germline V lookup: CDR1 SQVTM, CDR2 ANQGSEA. The length of the CDR3 is 11 residues. Germline trimming cut 6 bases from V and 6 bases from J; bases unmatched to any gene: 4. The CDR3: CSVRTGSEQYF. Incomplete CDR3 DNA: TGCAGCGTGAGGACAGGGAGCGAG.

This clone was found many times. The read finishes 3 residues shy of the CDR3 end, and the germline J gene is used to complete it. The rearrangement links TRBV6-2 or TRBV6-3 to TRBJ1-6; D may be TRBD1 (5 bases). This CDR3 region has 13 residues. V was clipped by 7 bases and J by 8 bases, with 12 bases between them. Germline loops: CDR1 MNHEY, CDR2 SVGEGT. The sequenced CDR3 bases are TGTGCCAGCATCGACCCGGGGGATTCACCC. Translating it yields CASIDPGDSP. The complete CDR3 protein is CASIDPGDSPLHF.

This clone was seen many times. With the read ending 3 residues before the CDR3 end, the germline J gene is used to fill in that end. The J gene is TRBJ2-3, the V gene TRBV20-1; D unclear. This CDR3 is 13 amino acids long. Germline V gene data show CDR1 as DFQATT and CDR2 as SNEGSKA (reference sequence). Trimming shortened V by 6 bases and J by 0 bases, and 10 bases separated the two germline ends. CDR3 region: CSAETESTDTQYF. CDR3 DNA (partial): TGCAGTGCAGAGACTGAGAGCACAGATACG.

A word on this clone: The CDR3 goes on 3 residues after the read ends, and that part is filled in from the germline J gene. The chain is built from TRBV7-8 and TRBJ1-2, with D maybe TRBD1 (5 bases). The CDR3 length is 12 residues. Germline CDR1 is SGHVS and CDR2 is FQNEAQ. This CDR3 is CASSLATDTYTF. The part of the CDR3 DNA that was read is TGTGCCAGCAGCTTAGCGACAGATACC.

About this clone: The read stops 3 residues short of the end of the CDR3; the missing end is completed from the germline J gene. The chain links TRBV30 to TRBJ2-3; weak D call: TRBD2 (7 bases). The CDR3 is 14 amino acids. Germline CDR1 is GTSNPN and CDR2 is SVGIG (reference sequence). The sequenced part of the CDR3 DNA is TGTGCCTGGAGTCGTGGACTAGGGGGTGAGACG. Protein: CAWSRGLGGET. The whole CDR3 region reads CAWSRGLGGETQYF.

This clone was observed a handful of times. The sequence runs out 3 residues before the end of the CDR3; the remainder is reconstructed from the germline J gene. The chain employs TRBV7-9 and TRBJ1-1; D gene ambiguous. The CDR3 loop spans 15 amino acids. Germline CDR1 SEHNR, CDR2 FQNEAQ (reference sequence). The CDR3 sequence is CASSFFDVAKNIAFF. Partial CDR3 DNA: TGTGCCAGCAGCTTTTTCGATGTAGCCAAAAACATT.

This clone occurred many times. The read finishes 3 residues shy of the CDR3 end, and the germline J gene is used to complete it. The chain carries TRBV19 and TRBJ1-1; unclear D gene. Per germline, CDR1 LNHDA and CDR2 SQIVND (reference sequence). The CDR3 loop spans 17 amino acids. V lost 6 bases and J lost 1, with 21 bases in between. The sequenced CDR3 bases are TGTGCCAGTAGCAGGACTTCGCACATTAGCCAGAACACTGAA. This encodes CASSRTSHISQNTE. The whole CDR3 protein is CASSRTSHISQNTEAFF. The full variable domain, in which reference TRBV19 and TRBJ1-1 provide the parts outside the CDR3, is DGGITQSPKYLFRKEGQNVTLSCEQNLNHDAMYWYRQDPGQGLRLIYYSQIVNDFQKGDIAEGYSVSREKKESFPLTVTSAQKNPTAFYLCASSRTSHISQNTEAFFGQGTRLTVV.

In regard to this clone: Sequencing ends 3 residues short of the CDR3 end; the germline J gene provides the rest. This chain links TRBV7-9 with TRBJ2-2, with D uncertain. Germline assignment: CDR1 SEHNR and CDR2 FQNEAQ (reference sequence). The ends were cut back, 1 base at V and 6 bases at J, with 12 bases in the middle. There are 15 residues in the CDR3. The CDR3 sequence is CASSLVFGSPGELFF. The CDR3 bases that were read are TGTGCCAGCAGCTTAGTTTTCGGTAGTCCCGGGGAG.

This clone came up many times. The read ends 3 residues shy of where the CDR3 ends; the end is completed using the germline J gene. The chain combines TRBV12-3 or TRBV12-4 with TRBJ2-3, with D possibly TRBD2 on 6 matching bases. V was shortened by 8 bases and J by 2 bases, with 23 bases between the two germline ends. This CDR3 comprises 17 residues. This CDR3 reads CASGPRAWDLYTDTQYF. The sequenced part of the CDR3 DNA is TGTGCCAGCGGCCCCCGCGCCTGGGACTTATACACAGATACG.

This clone has a count of ten or more. The read halts 3 residues ahead of the CDR3 end, with the missing end drawn from the germline J gene. This chain joins TRBV5-1 and TRBJ2-1, with 9 bases that match TRBD1. Germline CDR1 SGHRS, CDR2 YFSETQ. The V and J ends lost 0 bases and 4 bases, in that order; junction bases with no gene match: 5. The CDR3 length is 16 residues. CDR3 loop: CASSLGDRGGYNEQFF. The DNA read from the CDR3 is TGCGCCAGCAGCTTGGGCGACAGGGGGGGTTACAATGAG.

In its sample, this clone was seen many times. The CDR3 extends 3 residues past the end of the read, so its final part is completed from the germline J gene. The chain couples TRBV5-6 to TRBJ1-2; D possibly corresponds to TRBD1 (5 bases). This CDR3 spans 15 amino acids. V was shortened by 4 bases and J by 6 bases, with 19 bases between the two germline ends. Germline V gives CDR1 SGHDT, CDR2 YYEEEE. The CDR3 reads CASSPWVAGSNGYTF. The part of the CDR3 DNA that was read is TGTGCCAGCAGCCCCTGGGTAGCAGGGAGTAATGGC. The full variable domain, rest sourced from reference TRBV5-6 and TRBJ1-2, is DAGVTQSPTHLIKTRGQQVTLRCSPKSGHDTVSWYQQALGQGPQFIFQYYEEEERQRGNFPDRFSGHQFPNYSSELNVNALLLGDSALYLCASSPWVAGSNGYTFGSGTRLTVV.

The table lists this clone with many counts. The read ends 3 residues shy of where the CDR3 ends; the end is completed using the germline J gene. The gene calls are TRBV7-2 and TRBJ2-5; 7 bases are shared with TRBD1. V lost 0 bases and J lost 5; bases outside the gene matches: 3. The CDR3 has 14 amino acids. Germline CDR1 and CDR2: SGHTA and FQGNSA. Partial CDR3 DNA: TGTGCCAGCAGCTTAGCGGTACAGGGGGAGACC. Translated: CASSLAVQGET. The CDR3 as a whole reads CASSLAVQGETQYF.